This TCR beta chain was sequenced during a study of cytomegalovirus exposure and HLA in healthy donors. Researchers ran the PCR with 60 Vbeta and 13 Jbeta primers. Repertoires were generated with immunoSEQ multiplex PCR, while TCRdb's copy carries only in-frame clones and drops some. In the table there are about 170,000 clones, roughly four fifths of which are singletons. The CDR3 is 16 residues long. The ends were cut back, 8 bases at V and 3 bases at J, with 22 bases in the middle. The germline CDR1 and CDR2 sequences are MGHDK and SYGVNS. Overall study results and limits: Earlier findings revealed that most TCR beta V segments proved productive either about 87% or about 30% of the time. A later analysis revealed that TCR association rates differed between HLA loci, peaking at DRB1 and bottoming out at HLA-C.

In regard to this clone: The target antigen is unknown.

The V call is TRBV25-1, the J call TRBJ1-1, with a tentative D call TRBD1 (5 bases). This clonotype originated in a girl under 18 in good health and CMV-seropositive. Sequencing was performed on PBMCs. The CDR3 reads CASAKGGARLHTEAFF. CDR3 in DNA: TGTGCCAGCGCAAAAGGTGGGGCGCGGTTACACACTGAAGCTTTCTTT.